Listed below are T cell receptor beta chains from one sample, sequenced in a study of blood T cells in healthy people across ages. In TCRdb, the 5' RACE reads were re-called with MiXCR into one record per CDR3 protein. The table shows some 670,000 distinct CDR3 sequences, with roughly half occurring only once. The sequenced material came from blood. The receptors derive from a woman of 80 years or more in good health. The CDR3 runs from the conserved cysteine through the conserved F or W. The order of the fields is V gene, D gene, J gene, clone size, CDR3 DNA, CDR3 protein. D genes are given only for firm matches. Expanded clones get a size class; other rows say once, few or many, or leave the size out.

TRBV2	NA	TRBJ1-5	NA	TGTGCCAGCACCCTCAATGGGGGGCAGGACAGCCAGCCCCAGCATTTT	CASTLNGGQDSQPQHF
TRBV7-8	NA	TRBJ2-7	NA	TGTGCCAGCAGCCGGGCCGTGGCCATGGTCTACGAGCAGTACTTC	CASSRAVAMVYEQYF
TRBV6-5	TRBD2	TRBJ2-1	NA	TGTGCCAGCAGTTCCGTATTTGCGACTAGCGGGTTAGGGCAGTTCTTC	CASSSVFATSGLGQFF
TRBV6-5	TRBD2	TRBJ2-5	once	TGTGCCAGCAGGCCCGCGGGACTAGCGAGACAAGAGCAGTACTTC	CASRPAGLARQEQYF
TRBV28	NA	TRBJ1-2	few	TGTGCCGGGGGAGGTGCAGTCCCCTATGGCTACACCTTC	CAGGGAVPYGYTF
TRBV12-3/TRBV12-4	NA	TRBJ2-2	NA	TGTGCCAGCAGTCCCCATTCGGGGGAAAACACCGGGGAGCTGTTTTTT	CASSPHSGENTGELFF
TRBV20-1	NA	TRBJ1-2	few	TGCAGTGCTAGAGTCAGCCCAAGGGGCTACACCTTC	CSARVSPRGYTF
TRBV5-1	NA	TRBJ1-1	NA	TGCGCCAGCAGCTACCCAGGTAACACTGAAGCTTTCTTT	CASSYPGNTEAFF
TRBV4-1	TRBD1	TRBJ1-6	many	TGCGCCAGCAGCCAAAACCCTTCGGGACAGAGAGGTTCACCCCTCCACTTT	CASSQNPSGQRGSPLHF
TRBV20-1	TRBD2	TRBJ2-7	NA	TGCAGTGCTAGAAGACTAGCGGGAGGGCCCTACGAGCAGTACTTC	CSARRLAGGPYEQYF
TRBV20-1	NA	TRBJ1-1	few	TGCAGTGCTAGCCCGTCCATGAACACTGAAGCTTTCTTT	CSASPSMNTEAFF
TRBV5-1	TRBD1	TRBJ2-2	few	TGCGCCAGCAGCTTTCAGGGGGCGACCGGGGAGCTGTTTTTT	CASSFQGATGELFF
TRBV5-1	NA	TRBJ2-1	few	TGCGCCAGCAGCTCGGTATTAGGGTCCTACAATGAGCAGTTCTTC	CASSSVLGSYNEQFF